The present T cell receptor (beta chain) was sequenced within a study of beta chain features in type 1 diabetes. Study-wide results and limits: Sequencing from cDNA could over-represent high-TCR-expressing cells. Shortening of TCRB CDR3s, moderate but significant, appeared in all four CD4+ subsets of Type 1 diabetes patients. More deletions and fewer insertions at VDJ junctions were found in patients with type 1 diabetes. HLA effects on TCRB rearrangement stayed unresolved here.

Sorted populations all had greater than 95% purity. As every portion of the isolated RNA was reverse transcribed, the sequencing read expressed TCRB transcripts. Sequenced by immunoSEQ multiplex PCR; TCRdb stores in-frame clones only, minus some. The sample shows about 700,000 clones, over 10% of them seen only once. V gave up 0 bases and J gave up 11 bases, with 8 bases separating them. The CDR3 totals 12 residues. CDR1 LNHDA and CDR2 SQIVND come from the germline V gene (reference sequence). Details on this clone: What it binds is unknown.

The rearrangement links TRBV19 to TRBJ1-5; D is undetermined. Source material: naive CD4+ T cells from blood. The clonotype originates from a man younger than 30 with type 1 diabetes. CDR3 DNA: TGTGCCAGTAGTATAGAAGGCAAGTCCCAGCATTTT. Translating gives CASSIEGKSQHF.